This T cell receptor beta chain was documented in a study of cytomegalovirus exposure and HLA in healthy donors. Deletions cut 3 bases from V and 5 bases from J, with 5 bases between. The V gene's germline CDR1 is MGHDK and CDR2 SYGVNS. The CDR3 extends over 11 amino acids. The PCR contained 60 Vbeta and 13 Jbeta primers. As originally analysed: In a later analysis, the count reached tens of millions of unique TCR beta chains, with approximately 11 million shared. The table came from immunoSEQ multiplex PCR; TCRdb's copy has only in-frame clones and leaves some out. That table supplies the V and J calls and clone size; D and trimming were determined from the DNA. The table includes 110,000 or so clones, 12% detected once. This clone was counted a few times. Its antigen is undetermined. Study findings and constraints: Donors belonging to an Asian-associated ancestry cluster reportedly showed fewer N-insertions in productive TCRs than the roughly 680-donor mean, according to what a later analysis found. Analysis performed later showed TCR beta chains linked to HLA being more clonally expanded than equally common others. In a later analysis, CMV-associated beta chains were mostly HLA-associated, it appeared.

The chain has TRBV25-1 and TRBJ2-7; D gene ambiguous. The material sequenced was PBMCs. The sequence derives from a man aged 35 to 55 in good health and CMV-seropositive. The chain's CDR3 is CASSDPDEQYF. CDR3 DNA: TGTGCCAGCAGTGACCCGGACGAGCAGTACTTC.